The entry below gives a single TCR beta chain sequence along with its context. The antigen is undetermined. A quantitative 5'-RACE method, one with molecular barcodes, was used to make TCR beta libraries. A single record per CDR3 protein comes from TCRdb applying MiXCR to the 5' RACE reads. The sample lists 150,000 to 200,000 distinct CDR3 sequences, roughly 13% occurring once. The data are from a study of CD8 T cells in ankylosing spondylitis. Notes on the study in general: For ankylosing spondylitis blood, a TCR beta motif of 8 or 9 highly homologous variants appeared characteristic.

The germline CDR1 and CDR2 sequences are LGHNT and FRNRAP. The CDR3 is 17 residues long. The chain is built from TRBV12-5 and TRBJ2-2, with 10 nucleotides matching TRBD2. The sequence came from a male donor with ankylosing spondylitis or in good health (not recorded which). The specimen sequenced was blood, either unsorted or a sorted T cell fraction (not recorded which). Here the CDR3 DNA reads TGTGCCACCTCCCAATTTACTAGCGGGGAAAACACCGGGGAGCTGTTTTTT. This sequence encodes CATSQFTSGENTGELFF.